This T cell receptor (beta chain) was identified in a study of CD8+ T cells in alopecia areata (dated by TCRdb to 2017 to 2018). A note on the overall study: Treated patients were enrolled in an open-label pilot trial of oral tofacitinib, 5 to 10 mg twice daily, for moderate-to-severe alopecia areata. The SALT score, which quantifies the percentage of affected scalp surface area, was used to measure disease severity in treated patients. Patients received tofacitinib for 6 to 18 months and were then followed off drug for 6 months to check for delayed response and recurrence. Clonality in the scalp was compared among normal scalp (n=4), patchy alopecia areata scalp (n=8), and alopecia totalis/universalis scalp (n=8). To study T cell clonal expansion in alopecia areata, the researchers applied high-throughput TCRbeta sequencing to both the C3H/HeJ mouse model and human patients. Patients on tofacitinib were biopsied at baseline and after 4 and 24 weeks of treatment, and several of the patients also had a later scalp biopsy. TCRbeta CDR3 regions were amplified by immunoSEQ multiplex PCR with 35 Vbeta forward and 13 Jbeta reverse primers. The RNA source kit depended on sample type: the PAXgene miRNA kit for fixed scalp, the miRNeasy kit for PBMCs, and the RNeasy kit for mouse skin. Human TCRbeta sequencing covered scalp tissue and sorted CD4+ and CD8+ peripheral blood T cells from patchy and totalis/universalis alopecia areata patients and healthy controls.

Library method: the immunoSEQ multiplex PCR assay. RNA was extracted from all samples and reverse transcribed into cDNA as template for TCR sequencing. First-strand cDNA was synthesized using SuperScript III with a 2:1 mix of oligo-dT and random hexamers. A synthetic immune receptor repertoire was used to measure amplification bias, and any remaining bias was corrected computationally. The authors processed their data as follows. Raw reads were preprocessed to remove errors, and CDR3 was defined by IMGT conventions from the conserved cysteine to phenylalanine. Clonality was computed as 1 minus the Shannon entropy, with the entropy normalized by log2 of the number of productive unique TCRs. CD4 or CD8 identity of scalp clones was inferred by cross-referencing scalp TCRbeta sequences with sorted blood CD4 and CD8 repertoires. Held by TCRdb, this immuneACCESS table contains in-frame sequences only and omits some clones. Under half of the omission traces to an unresolved V gene where checked; the cause of the rest is unknown. The V and J calls and clone size were taken over from that table, and D and trimming were inferred from the DNA. For this sample the table gives under 200,000 clones, of which around 71% were detected only once. Around 0.9% of the sample lies in the top ten.

The study at large found these results: TCR sequences shared between patients were less clear than in mice, possibly partly because of HLA diversity in the patient population. Tofacitinib significantly decreased scalp clonality and the number of expanded CD8+ clones among the top 100 scalp clones. Because the treated cohort was small and included a single nonresponder, larger studies are needed to assess links between baseline CD8+ expansion and response. Higher clonality and more expanded CD8+ clones were observed in lesional scalp than in normal scalp, particularly in alopecia totalis/universalis, a finding suggestive of antigenic drive. Many expanded lesional clones persisted in scalp and blood during tofacitinib treatment, which may partly explain relapse after stopping treatment. Unlike mouse skin, where gammadelta T cells dominate, normal human skin contains resident alphabeta T cells that get sequenced too, which complicates analysis of the scalp TCR repertoire.

Points on this clone: The specificity of this receptor is unknown. Per-nucleotide qualities are absent, and no much larger clonotype sits a single base away.

Reading the label with the study, this specimen's time point is: more than 3 weeks on oral tofacitinib. Read against the paper, the sample's treatment or condition label means: oral pan-JAK inhibitor, 5-10 mg twice daily. From alopecia areata patients, peripheral blood was collected along with lesional scalp punch biopsies. After PBMCs were isolated by density centrifugation and stained for CD3, CD4 and CD8, a FACSAria was used to sort CD4+ and CD8+ T cells. The CDR3 measures 15 amino acids from cysteine to phenylalanine. Here the CDR3 DNA is all that survives: 45 bases in frame from base 1. The germline V gene encodes CDR1 LGHNA and CDR2 YSLEER. V ends up 4 bases short and J 6 bases short, with an unmatched junction base count of 9.

Sequenced here: CD4+ T cells sorted from blood, sampled at week 4, from a patient treated with tofacitinib. Recombination connected TRBV4-3 to TRBJ1-2; 9 central nucleotides agree with TRBD1. The TCR was taken from a human donor with alopecia areata. The sequenced DNA is TGCGCCAGCAGCCTAACCGGGACAGGGACGGATGGCTACACCTTC. Translated, this gives CASSLTGTGTDGYTF.